One sample yielded the 32 T cell receptor beta chains listed below, sequenced in a study of T cell responses to AZD1222 COVID-19 vaccine. Assay used: immunoSEQ multiplex PCR; TCRdb lists only in-frame clones, some missing. Of about 160,000 clones in the sample, 88% were seen once. This material consisted of peripheral blood, taken on day 0 of AZD1222 vaccination. The receptors stem from an adult in good health.

The chain has TRBV25-1 and TRBJ2-2; the match to TRBD1 covers 9 bases. The V segment lost 4 bases and the J segment 7 bases; nucleotides outside the gene matches: 13. The CDR3 spans 17 residues. Germline V CDR1 and CDR2: MGHDK, SYGVNS. CDR3 in DNA: TGTGCCAGCAGTGGACCGGGACAGGGAGTCTCCCACGGGGAGCTGTTTTTT. Translated, it gives CASSGPGQGVSHGELFF.

The genes are TRBV29-1 and TRBJ1-1; D might be TRBD1 (6 bases). With 5 bases removed from V and 3 bases from J, the gap between germline ends came to 19 bases. CDR1 is SQVTM, CDR2 ANQGSEA, per germline. CDR3 length: 15 amino acids. CDR3 sequence: CSVRAIGGRDTEAFF. In nucleotides, the CDR3 is TGCAGCGTTCGGGCCATTGGGGGGCGGGACACTGAAGCTTTCTTT. The full variable domain, with the rest looked up from reference TRBV29-1 and TRBJ1-1, is SAVISQKPSRDICQRGTSLTIQCQVDSQVTMMFWYRQQPGQSLTLIATANQGSEATYESGFVIDKFPISRPNLTFSTLTVSNMSPEDSSIYLCSVRAIGGRDTEAFFGQGTRLTVV.

A single count supports this clone. The V call is TRBV18, the J call TRBJ1-4; 9 nucleotides line up with TRBD1. CDR3 length equals 15 residues. V shed 5 bases and J 2 bases; nucleotides not matched to a gene: 3. From germline, CDR1 is KGHSH and CDR2 LQKENI. CDR3 region: CASSSGTGTNEKLFF. CDR3 DNA: TGTGCCAGCTCATCAGGGACAGGGACTAATGAAAAACTGTTTTTT.

The rearrangement joins TRBV28 to TRBJ1-1, with D unclear. The CDR3 totals 15 residues. Germline CDR1 and CDR2: MDHEN and SYDVKM. Trimming took off 4 bases at V and 2 bases at J, with 14 bases between the two ends. CDR3 sequence: CASSSPWEGNTEAFF. In nucleotides, the CDR3 is TGTGCCAGCAGTTCCCCCTGGGAGGGTAACACTGAAGCTTTCTTT.

DNA of the CDR3: TGTGCCAGCAGTCGGGGACTAGCCGCCGCCGTGGGGCAGTACTTC. This codes for CASSRGLAAAVGQYF. The chain carries TRBV6-2 or TRBV6-3 and TRBJ2-7, with 9 bases identical to TRBD2. With V trimmed by 5 bases and J by 9 bases, 14 bases remained unmatched. This CDR3 comprises 15 residues. CDR1 is MNHEY and CDR2 is SVGEGT in the germline V gene.

The chain carries TRBV7-8 and TRBJ1-5, with D hard to call. V was cut by 2 bases and J by 2 bases, with 7 bases left in between. This CDR3 spans 14 amino acids. Looked up from germline, CDR1 is SGHVS and CDR2 is FQNEAQ. The CDR3 coding sequence is TGTGCCAGCAGCTTATTCGGACGCAATCAGCCCCAGCATTTT. It yields the protein CASSLFGRNQPQHF.

The chain recombines TRBV7-3 with TRBJ2-3; a weak D match, TRBD2 (6 bases). V lost 1 base to trimming and J lost 6 bases, with 17 bases between them. The CDR3 covers 16 residues. Germline lookup yields CDR1 SGHTA and CDR2 FQGTGA. The CDR3 here is CASSLIGRGSADTQYF. The CDR3 DNA reads TGTGCCAGCAGCTTAATCGGGAGAGGATCCGCCGATACGCAGTATTTT.

The chain links TRBV11-2 to TRBJ2-2, with D possibly being TRBD2 (6 bases). Per the germline V gene, CDR1 is SGHAT and CDR2 is FQNNGV. The CDR3 sequence is 17 residues long. Trimming stripped 4 bases from V and 0 bases from J, with 15 bases between. CDR3 DNA sequence: TGTGCCAGCAGCTATTCTGGAGGGGCGGCGAACACCGGGGAGCTGTTTTTT. Translating it yields CASSYSGGAANTGELFF.

Comment on this clone: Germline and junction disagree at one end, which may indicate a read error. This chain uses TRBV9 with TRBJ1-2, with 9 nucleotides matching TRBD1. The CDR3 length is 12 residues. Germline V gives CDR1 SGDLS, CDR2 YYNGEE. The CDR3 nucleotides are TGCGTAGACCCGGGACAGGGTTTTGGCTACACCTTC. This gives the protein CVDPGQGFGYTF. Full variable domain (remainder filled in from reference TRBV9 and TRBJ1-2): DSGVTQTPKHLITATGQRVTLRCSPRSGDLSVYWYQQSLDQGLQFLIQYYNGEERAKGNILERFSAQQFPDLHSELNLSSLELGDSALYFCVDPGQGFGYTFGSGTRLTVV.

The chain couples TRBV18 to TRBJ1-1; TRBD1 aligns across 8 bases. Germline V gene data show CDR1 as KGHSH and CDR2 as LQKENI. J gave up 0 bases and V 2 bases, and 2 bases lay outside the gene matches. The length of the CDR3 is 15 residues. The CDR3: CASSPGQGMNTEAFF. The CDR3 region has the DNA TGTGCCAGCTCACCAGGACAGGGAATGAACACTGAAGCTTTCTTT.

V usage is TRBV7-9 and J usage is TRBJ1-2; D is unresolved. CDR3 length: 13 residues. The V gene's germline CDR1 is SEHNR and CDR2 FQNEAQ (reference sequence). The germline V and J ends were trimmed by 1 base and 2 bases, with 5 bases remaining between them. The CDR3 here is CASSLDGNYGYTF. The CDR3 region has the DNA TGTGCCAGCAGCTTAGACGGGAACTATGGCTACACCTTC.

This chain uses TRBV6-4 with TRBJ1-6; no clear D. Germline assignment: CDR1 MRHNA and CDR2 SNTAGT. V lost 3 bases to trimming and J lost 3 bases, with 12 bases between them. This CDR3 is 16 amino acids long. This chain's CDR3 is CASSETTDFYNSPLHF. DNA of the CDR3: TGTGCCAGCAGTGAGACGACGGATTTCTATAATTCACCCCTCCACTTT.

By frequency in the sample, this clone is medium-sized. The identical CDR3 is also encoded by other nucleotide sequences in the sample. The chain carries TRBV6-4 and TRBJ2-3, with D tentatively TRBD2 (6 bases). The V end was cut by 3 bases, the J end by 1 base, with 8 bases between. The CDR3 sequence is 14 residues long. CDR1 and CDR2 (germline): MRHNA, SNTAGT. The CDR3 spells CASSEGGGTDTQYF. DNA of the CDR3: TGTGCCAGCAGTGAAGGAGGGGGCACAGATACGCAGTATTTT.

This clone has only one observation. The J gene is TRBJ1-4, the V gene TRBV9, with D maybe TRBD1 (6 bases). CDR3 length equals 20 residues. The germline CDR1 and CDR2 sequences are SGDLS and YYNGEE. Trimming left V 3 bases short and J 8 bases short, with 32 bases between. For the CDR3, the DNA is TGTGCCAGCAGCGCCGGATCTTTGGGGGCGATGCGGGGGGCGAAAGAAAAACTGTTTTTT. Protein product: CASSAGSLGAMRGAKEKLFF.

The V gene is TRBV4-3, the J gene TRBJ1-6; tentative D call: TRBD1 (6 bases). V was pared by 0 bases and J by 10 bases, with 19 bases between. The CDR3 covers 17 residues. CDR1 and CDR2 from the germline V gene are LGHNA and YSLEER. In DNA, the CDR3 is TGCGCCAGCAGCCAAGATAAAGCAGGGGTTGATAGGTCACCCCTCCACTTT. Protein: CASSQDKAGVDRSPLHF.

This chain links TRBV6-2 or TRBV6-3 with TRBJ1-1; D is undetermined. In germline, CDR1 is MNHEY, CDR2 SVGEGT. V lost 5 bases and J lost 0, with 4 bases in between. This CDR3 is built from 12 residues. The CDR3 DNA sequence: TGTGCCAGCAGTAAAATGAACACTGAAGCTTTCTTT. Protein: CASSKMNTEAFF.

This rearrangement joins TRBV5-1 to TRBJ1-4, with no clear D. Trimming stripped 3 bases from V and 7 bases from J, with 13 bases between. Per germline, CDR1 SGHRS and CDR2 YFSETQ. The CDR3 extends over 14 amino acids. The DNA of the CDR3 is TGCGCCAGCAGCTCGGTCGGAGGGATTGAAAAACTGTTTTTT. Its translation: CASSSVGGIEKLFF.

This clone was seen just once. The chain carries TRBV6-2 or TRBV6-3 and TRBJ2-7; D possibly corresponds to TRBD2 (6 bases). This CDR3 spans 14 amino acids. Trimming cost V 5 bases and J 3 bases, with 14 bases left between them. Germline V gene lookup returns CDR1 MNHEY and CDR2 SVGEGT. CDR3 in amino acids: CASSPGLMGYEQYF. In DNA form, the CDR3 reads TGTGCCAGCAGTCCGGGACTGATGGGCTACGAGCAGTACTTC.

The chain combines TRBV7-7 with TRBJ2-1; TRBD2 aligns across 10 bases. Trimming at V came to 1 base and at J to 7 bases, leaving 7 bases not matched to a gene. This CDR3 contains 16 residues. Germline V CDR1 and CDR2: SSHAT, FNYEAQ (reference sequence). The CDR3 DNA reads TGTGCCAGCAGCTTAGTAACTAGCGGGACCCCGAATGAGCAGTTCTTC. Protein product: CASSLVTSGTPNEQFF.

This chain links TRBV19 with TRBJ2-1, with a weak D call TRBD1 (5 bases). The germline V gene has CDR1 LNHDA and CDR2 SQIVND (reference sequence). The V gene lost 8 bases and the J gene lost 0 bases, with 11 bases spanning the gap. CDR3 length equals 14 residues. The CDR3 DNA sequence: TGTGCCAGTGCGACAGACAGCTCCTACAATGAGCAGTTCTTC. Encoded protein: CASATDSSYNEQFF.

V usage is TRBV24-1 and J usage is TRBJ1-2, with D tentatively TRBD1 (5 bases). This CDR3 comprises 12 residues. The germline CDR1 and CDR2 sequences are KGHDR and SFDVKD. The V end was cut by 3 bases, the J end by 6 bases, with 7 bases between. The CDR3 nucleotides are TGTGCCACCAGTGATGGGGGGGATGGCTACACCTTC. Its protein product is CATSDGGDGYTF.

About this clone itself: This sample also contains other DNA sequences that code for the same CDR3. V is TRBV30 and J is TRBJ1-1; no reliable D call. Per the germline V gene, CDR1 is GTSNPN and CDR2 is SVGIG (reference sequence). The CDR3 spans 13 residues. V gave up 0 bases and J gave up 1 base, with 6 bases separating them. The CDR3 DNA reads as TGTGCCTGGAGTGTAGGAGGGAACACTGAAGCTTTCTTT. As protein: CAWSVGGNTEAFF.

This clone was seen only once. This chain links TRBV18 with TRBJ1-6; D is ambiguous. Between the trimmed V and J ends, which lost 5 bases and 7 bases, there was a span of 9 bases. The CDR3 runs 13 residues. CDR1 is KGHSH, CDR2 LQKENI, per germline. This chain's CDR3 is CASSIQQNSPLHF. The CDR3 nucleotides read TGTGCCAGCTCAATCCAGCAGAATTCACCCCTCCACTTT.

This sequence joins TRBV27 and TRBJ2-7, with D tentatively TRBD1 (5 bases). The CDR3 length is 15 residues. Germline lookup yields CDR1 MNHEY and CDR2 SMNVEV (reference sequence). V was pared by 8 bases and J by 2 bases, with 19 bases between. Written as DNA, the CDR3 is TGTGCCAGCGGGGCTGGGCAGGGTAGGGCCTACGAGCAGTACTTC. This translates into CASGAGQGRAYEQYF.

The CDR3 nucleotides are TGTGCCAGCAGCTTTTCGGACACGCGCTATGGCTACACCTTC. It codes for CASSFSDTRYGYTF. The V and J genes are TRBV11-2 and TRBJ1-2; weak D call: TRBD1 (5 bases). CDR1 is SGHAT, CDR2 FQNNGV, per germline. The V gene lost 3 bases and the J gene lost 4 bases, with 12 bases spanning the gap. The CDR3 has 14 amino acids.

This sequence joins TRBV10-3 and TRBJ2-5, with D hard to call. Trimming took off 7 bases at V and 1 base at J, with 7 bases between the two ends. Germline CDR1 ENHRY, CDR2 SYGVKD. The CDR3 runs to 12 residues. The CDR3 reads CAIKTAQETQYF. In DNA form, the CDR3 reads TGTGCCATCAAGACTGCCCAAGAGACCCAGTACTTC.

The V gene is TRBV18, the J gene TRBJ1-1; TRBD1 agrees at 8 bases. The germline V gene encodes CDR1 KGHSH and CDR2 LQKENI. The CDR3 covers 15 residues. With 6 bases clipped from V and 0 bases from J, the junction kept 6 bases outside the gene matches. The CDR3 region has the DNA TGTGCCAGCTCGTCCGGACAGGGCTTGAACACTGAAGCTTTCTTT. Translated, it gives CASSSGQGLNTEAFF.

The chain joins TRBV27 to TRBJ1-6; 8 bases match TRBD1. J was trimmed by 0 bases and V by 7 bases; bases with no gene match: 14. The CDR3 consists of 19 residues. Per the germline V gene, CDR1 is MNHEY and CDR2 is SMNVEV (reference sequence). The CDR3 loop reads CASTSYLTGDSSYNSPLHF. For the CDR3, the DNA is TGTGCCAGCACCTCTTACCTGACAGGGGACAGCTCCTATAATTCACCCCTCCACTTT.

The CDR3 nucleotides are TGCAGCGTTGAGGGACTCTGGACTAGCGGGGCAACTAGCACAGATACGCAGTATTTT. Translating gives CSVEGLWTSGATSTDTQYF. The chain joins TRBV29-1 to TRBJ2-3; 12 positions match TRBD2. Trimming removed 3 bases from V and 0 bases from J; junction bases left unmatched: 13. CDR3 length: 19 amino acids. Germline CDR1 reads SQVTM; CDR2 reads ANQGSEA.

The V gene is TRBV10-3, the J gene TRBJ1-1; no definite D call. Germline V CDR1 and CDR2: ENHRY, SYGVKD. V lost 4 bases, J lost 4 bases, and 13 bases lay in between. The CDR3 contains 14 residues. The CDR3 is CAISGRESGTEAFF. CDR3 DNA sequence: TGTGCCATCAGTGGAAGGGAATCGGGCACTGAAGCTTTCTTT.

Here the CDR3 reads CASRELGNANTEAFF. The DNA for the CDR3 is TGTGCCAGTAGAGAATTGGGGAACGCAAACACTGAAGCTTTCTTT. The V and J genes are TRBV19 and TRBJ1-1; D is unclear. Germline values: CDR1 LNHDA, CDR2 SQIVND (reference sequence). The V end was cut by 6 bases, the J end by 2 bases, with 16 bases between. There are 15 residues in the CDR3.

The gene calls are TRBV9 and TRBJ1-5; no clear D gene. The CDR3 covers 14 residues. Trimming cost V 0 bases and J 3 bases, with 7 bases left between them. Germline CDR1 is SGDLS and CDR2 is YYNGEE. The CDR3 loop is CASSVGGPNQPQHF. CDR3 DNA sequence: TGTGCCAGCAGCGTAGGCGGGCCCAATCAGCCCCAGCATTTT.